This TCR beta chain was documented in a study of blood T cell repertoires in COVID-19. About the research overall: Whether acute or convalescent, the COVID-19 samples came from the United States, Italy and Spain.

This CDR3 spans 17 amino acids. V shed 8 bases and J shed 1 base, with 20 bases lying between them. Only in-frame clones appear in the TCRdb table, and some are missing; sequencing was by immunoSEQ multiplex PCR. The sample yields more than 200,000 clones, around 90% seen once. The clonotype originates from a man younger than 45 with COVID-19, enrolled during active disease. The sample comprised peripheral blood. V gene TRBV23-1 combines with J gene TRBJ2-2; D perhaps matches TRBD2 (7 bases). TRBV23-1 is filed as an ORF, its function uncertain. DNA for the CDR3: TGCGCCAGCCCTCCGGCGGGGGCAAAGGGGAACACCGGGGAGCTGTTTTTT. Translation gives CASPPAGAKGNTGELFF.